A single sample is the source of the 27 T cell receptor beta chains below, sequenced in a study of T-cell reconstitution after alpha-beta-depleted transplantation in children. Using unique molecular identifiers, the investigators prepared the TCRbeta library. From the PCR reads, TCRdb called clonotypes with MiXCR, one entry per CDR3 protein. The table has over 200,000 distinct CDR3 sequences, roughly 18% seen once. Source: PBMCs, mostly from graft donor cells, taken 360 days after TCRalphabeta/CD19-depleted stem cell transplant. The origin of the receptors is a male patient aged 2-9 years who had a stem cell transplant for acute lymphoblastic leukemia, so the T cells may come from the graft donor.

V usage is TRBV28 and J usage is TRBJ2-6; D is unclear. The CDR3 has 18 amino acids. V shed 2 bases and J shed 0 bases, with 14 bases lying between them. Germline CDR1 is MDHEN and CDR2 is SYDVKM. DNA for the CDR3: TGTGCCAGCAGTTTACTCGCTAGTTTCCCCTCTGGGGCCAACGTCCTGACTTTC. Amino acid sequence: CASSLLASFPSGANVLTF.

Only a few counts were recorded for this clonotype. The genes are TRBV12-3 or TRBV12-4 and TRBJ2-1, with D perhaps TRBD1 or TRBD2 (5 bases each). The V and J ends lost 3 bases and 3 bases respectively, with 12 bases between them. The CDR3 is 15 amino acids. CDR3 loop: CASSLAVGGYNEQFF. CDR3 DNA sequence: TGTGCCAGCAGTTTGGCGGTTGGGGGCTACAATGAGCAGTTCTTC.

The genes are TRBV15 and TRBJ2-3; unclear D gene. The CDR3 length is 16 residues. Trimming removed 8 bases from V and 0 bases from J, with 18 bases in between. The germline V gene encodes CDR1 LNHNV and CDR2 YYDKDF (reference sequence). CDR3: CATSVLAIGSTDTQYF. CDR3 nucleotide sequence: TGTGCCACCTCCGTATTGGCAATAGGAAGCACAGATACGCAGTATTTT.

Many counts were recorded for this clonotype. V usage is TRBV20-1 and J usage is TRBJ2-4; TRBD1 or TRBD2 may be the D gene (5 bases each). The CDR3 length is 14 residues. V lost 3 bases and J 3 bases, leaving 12 bases between the germline ends. Germline V lookup: CDR1 DFQATT, CDR2 SNEGSKA (reference sequence). The CDR3 sequence is CSASWGKGKNIQYF. CDR3 DNA sequence: TGCAGTGCTAGCTGGGGGAAGGGCAAAAACATTCAGTACTTC.

V and J are TRBV3-1 and TRBJ2-2; D may correspond to TRBD1 or TRBD2 (5 bases each). Germline loops: CDR1 LGHDT, CDR2 YNNKEL (reference sequence). CDR3 length equals 14 residues. Trimming took off 4 bases at V and 6 bases at J, with 12 bases between the two ends. The chain's CDR3 is CASSPPGPPGELFF. CDR3 nucleotides: TGTGCCAGCAGCCCACCGGGGCCCCCCGGGGAGCTGTTTTTT.

In its sample, this clonotype was seen many times. The chain uses TRBV29-1 and TRBJ2-1; D uncertain. CDR1 SQVTM and CDR2 ANQGSEA come from the germline V gene. The CDR3 spans 10 residues. The ends were cut back, 7 bases at V and 3 bases at J, with 4 bases in the middle. The CDR3 spells CSGIYNEQFF. The DNA of the CDR3 is TGCAGCGGAATCTACAATGAGCAGTTCTTC.

This chain joins TRBV20-1 and TRBJ2-7; 10 bases are shared with TRBD2. Looked up from germline, CDR1 is DFQATT and CDR2 is SNEGSKA (reference sequence). The length of the CDR3 is 13 residues. Losses at the gene ends were 1 base for V and 6 bases for J; bases not matched to a gene: 3. CDR3 DNA: TGCAGTGCTAGAGCTAGCGGGGGCATCGAGCAGTACTTC. Translation: CSARASGGIEQYF.

The genes are TRBV12-3 or TRBV12-4 and TRBJ2-1, with 7 bases lining up with TRBD2. The J segment lost 9 bases and the V segment lost 3 bases, leaving 26 bases of the junction unmatched. The CDR3 runs 20 residues. The CDR3 nucleotides read TGTGCCAGCAGTTTTCGGGTACGATTTATTGTTGGGCGGGAGCCAAGTGAGCAGTTCTTC. It translates to CASSFRVRFIVGREPSEQFF.

In its sample, this clonotype was seen a few times. The V and J genes are TRBV5-1 and TRBJ2-1, with D perhaps matching TRBD1 (6 bases). Germline lookup yields CDR1 SGHRS and CDR2 YFSETQ. The V and J ends lost 4 bases and 4 bases respectively, with 15 bases between them. The CDR3 is 15 residues long. The DNA for the CDR3 is TGCGCCAGCAGCGGCACAGGGAGTGGGTACAATGAGCAGTTCTTC. Translated, it gives CASSGTGSGYNEQFF.

This clonotype was detected only a few times. The V and J genes are TRBV5-1 and TRBJ2-1, with TRBD2 matching 9 bases. Germline V gives CDR1 SGHRS, CDR2 YFSETQ. The CDR3 length is 15 residues. With V trimmed by 4 bases and J by 5 bases, 7 bases remained unmatched. The CDR3 DNA follows: TGCGCCAGCAGCATGGGACTAGCTCACGACAATGAGCAGTTCTTC. Its translation is CASSMGLAHDNEQFF.

This clonotype was counted only a few times. The chain combines TRBV12-3 or TRBV12-4 with TRBJ2-7; D remains ambiguous. The CDR3 is 14 amino acids. V was trimmed by 8 bases and J by 2 bases, leaving 16 bases between them. This CDR3 reads CASPTSDTTYEQYF. CDR3 nucleotides: TGTGCCAGCCCTACCAGCGACACAACCTACGAGCAGTACTTC.

This clonotype was recorded at least ten times. The J gene is TRBJ2-3, the V gene TRBV5-1; D remains unclear. This CDR3 has 13 residues. V dropped 7 bases and J dropped 5 bases, with 14 bases sitting between them. CDR1 and CDR2 from the germline V gene are SGHRS and YFSETQ. The CDR3 sequence: CASLMTGRDTQYF. The CDR3 nucleotides are TGCGCCAGCCTTATGACGGGCAGAGATACGCAGTATTTT. The whole variable domain, remainder taken from reference TRBV5-1 and TRBJ2-3, is KAGVTQTPRYLIKTRGQQVTLSCSPISGHRSVSWYQQTPGQGLQFLFEYFSETQRNKGNFPGRFSGRQFSNSRSEMNVSTLELGDSALYLCASLMTGRDTQYFGPGTRLTVL.

This clonotype has more than one count but fewer than ten. The chain is built from TRBV29-1 and TRBJ2-2, with D possibly being TRBD2 (7 bases). CDR3 length equals 11 residues. Germline assignment: CDR1 SQVTM and CDR2 ANQGSEA. CDR3 bases: TGCATCGCGGGGGCGTCCGGGGAGCTGTTTTTT. This encodes CIAGASGELFF.

This clonotype was observed many times. This sequence joins TRBV12-3 or TRBV12-4 and TRBJ1-6; 9 nucleotides align to TRBD1. V shed 6 bases, J shed 11 bases, and the junction held 8 bases outside the gene matches. This CDR3 contains 14 residues. CDR3 amino acids: CASRRTGESPPLHF. The CDR3 bases are TGTGCCAGCAGGCGGACAGGGGAATCCCCACCCCTCCACTTT.

A note on this clonotype: This may stem from a read error, because a much larger clone lies one nucleotide away. Given the absence of the conserved phenylalanine or tryptophan at the CDR3 end, a read error is likely. The rearrangement uses TRBV6-4 and TRBJ2-3; D perhaps matches TRBD1 (5 bases). Per the germline V gene, CDR1 is MRHNA and CDR2 is SNTAGT. The V end was cut by 0 bases, the J end by 0 bases, with 10 bases between. This CDR3 contains 16 residues. The DNA of the CDR3 is TGTGCCAGCAGTGACTCTCTGGGGCCTAGCACAGATACGCAGTATTGT. Protein sequence: CASSDSLGPSTDTQYC.

As to this clonotype: The conserved final phenylalanine or tryptophan is absent from the CDR3, which likely points to a read error. This sequence joins TRBV20-1 and TRBJ2-1; 7 nucleotides match TRBD2. CDR1 and CDR2 (germline): DFQATT, SNEGSKA (reference sequence). There are 13 residues in the CDR3. As DNA, the CDR3 is TGCAGCGCCTGGGGCGGACTAGACAATGAGCAGTTCTCC. As protein: CSAWGGLDNEQFS.

This clonotype was counted only a few times. The V call is TRBV19, the J call TRBJ2-1; no reliable D call. CDR3 length: 16 residues. Trimming stripped 5 bases from V and 0 bases from J, with 14 bases between. Germline CDR1 and CDR2: LNHDA and SQIVND (reference sequence). The CDR3 sequence is CASSPIGLSSYNEQFF. The DNA for the CDR3 is TGTGCCAGTAGTCCAATCGGGTTAAGCTCCTACAATGAGCAGTTCTTC.

The chain carries TRBV20-1 and TRBJ2-5; D is unclear. V was pared by 5 bases and J by 5 bases, with 12 bases between. Germline V CDR1 and CDR2: DFQATT, SNEGSKA (reference sequence). This CDR3 has 12 residues. In DNA, the CDR3 is TGCAGTGCTCGCTATATTGTGGAGACCCAGTACTTC. The encoded protein is CSARYIVETQYF.

This clonotype has just a few counts. V and J are TRBV7-3 and TRBJ2-2, with 8 bases matching TRBD2. V lost 4 bases, J lost 7 bases, and 8 bases stayed unmatched. This CDR3 spans 15 amino acids. Germline-derived CDR1 and CDR2 are SGHTA and FQGTGA. CDR3 sequence: CASSSGTSAVGELFF. The CDR3 nucleotides are TGTGCCAGCAGCTCCGGGACTAGTGCGGTCGGGGAGCTGTTTTTT.

The rearrangement links TRBV7-2 to TRBJ2-4, with 9 bases fitting TRBD2. The ends lost 2 bases at V and 0 bases at J; junction bases unmatched: 5. Germline V gene lookup returns CDR1 SGHTA and CDR2 FQGNSA. The length of the CDR3 is 17 residues. The chain's CDR3 is CASSLPGLARAKNIQYF. CDR3 DNA sequence: TGTGCCAGCAGCTTACCCGGACTAGCGAGAGCCAAAAACATTCAGTACTTC. Complete variable domain (other parts from reference TRBV7-2 and TRBJ2-4): GAGVSQSPSNKVTEKGKDVELRCDPISGHTALYWYRQSLGQGLEFLIYFQGNSAPDKSGLPSDRFSAERTGGSVSTLTIQRTQQEDSAVYLCASSLPGLARAKNIQYFGAGTRLSVL.

The J gene is TRBJ2-1, the V gene TRBV19, with 7 bases fitting TRBD2. After removal of 6 bases from V and 6 bases from J, the junction contained 8 bases not matched to a gene. Germline values: CDR1 LNHDA, CDR2 SQIVND (reference sequence). The CDR3 sequence is 14 residues long. CDR3: CASRLTSAVNEQFF. In DNA, the CDR3 is TGTGCCAGTAGACTCACTAGCGCCGTCAATGAGCAGTTCTTC.

This sequence joins TRBV2 and TRBJ1-2; a weak D match, TRBD1 (5 bases). Per germline, CDR1 SNHLY and CDR2 FYNNEI. V lost 5 bases and J lost 0, with 10 bases in between. This CDR3 is built from 14 residues. CDR3 coding DNA: TGTGCCAGCAGTTCGTCGGGACCTAACTATGGCTACACCTTC. This translates into CASSSSGPNYGYTF. Based on the CDR3 plus reference TRBV2 and TRBJ1-2, the full variable domain is EPEVTQTPSHQVTQMGQEVILRCVPISNHLYFYWYRQILGQKVEFLVSFYNNEISEKSEIFDDQFSVERPDGSNFTLKIRSTKLEDSAMYFCASSSSGPNYGYTFGSGTRLTVV.

This chain joins TRBV28 and TRBJ2-5; D not resolved. Germline V lookup: CDR1 MDHEN, CDR2 SYDVKM. The V gene lost 8 bases and the J gene lost 0 bases, with 10 bases spanning the gap. The CDR3 consists of 13 residues. The CDR3: CASQQQYQETQYF. The CDR3 region has the DNA TGTGCCAGCCAACAGCAGTACCAAGAGACCCAGTACTTC.

This clonotype showed up just a few times. The chain uses TRBV12-3 or TRBV12-4 and TRBJ2-1; D gene ambiguous. The V end lost 8 bases, the J end lost 6 bases, and 14 bases lay between the germline ends. The CDR3 contains 13 residues. This chain's CDR3 is CASSPGLLNEQFF. The CDR3 region has the DNA TGTGCCAGCTCCCCCGGGCTACTCAATGAGCAGTTCTTC.

The V gene is TRBV20-1, the J gene TRBJ2-2; TRBD2 agrees at 15 bases. CDR1 and CDR2 from the germline V gene are DFQATT and SNEGSKA (reference sequence). The CDR3 consists of 15 residues. After removal of 3 bases from V and 7 bases from J, the junction contained 3 bases not matched to a gene. The CDR3 is CSARGLAGGSGELFF. The CDR3 nucleotides are TGCAGTGCTAGGGGACTAGCGGGAGGAAGCGGGGAGCTGTTTTTT.

This clonotype was picked up many times. The chain is built from TRBV5-5 and TRBJ2-3, with unresolved D. Germline V gives CDR1 SGHKS, CDR2 YYEKEE (reference sequence). The CDR3 is 12 amino acids. Trimming cost V 4 bases and J 5 bases, with 8 bases left between them. CDR3: CASSQRGDTQYF. DNA for the CDR3: TGTGCCAGCAGCCAAAGAGGAGATACGCAGTATTTT.

This chain joins TRBV6-5 and TRBJ2-3; 7 bases fit TRBD1. Germline CDR1 is MNHEY and CDR2 is SVGAGI. With V trimmed by 0 bases and J by 3 bases, 9 bases remained unmatched. The CDR3 is 17 residues long. DNA of the CDR3: TGTGCCAGCAGTTACTCAATAGGGGGCTTTACGACAGATACGCAGTATTTT. This sequence encodes CASSYSIGGFTTDTQYF.